Detailed here is one TCR beta chain. The CDR3 runs to 15 residues. The trim removed 6 bases at V and 5 bases at J, leaving 13 bases unmatched. These data originate in a study of cytomegalovirus exposure and HLA in healthy donors. The PCR made use of 60 Vbeta and 13 Jbeta primers. Using immunoSEQ multiplex PCR, the repertoire was profiled, and TCRdb retains in-frame clones only, with some absent. The table has 65,000 to 90,000 clones, around 70% seen once. The rearrangement joins TRBV6-7 to TRBJ2-7; 7 nucleotides align to TRBD1. TRBV6-7 falls under the ORF class, with uncertain function. This sequence was found in a woman aged 35 to 49 in good health and CMV-seropositive. The sample comprised PBMCs. The CDR3 is CASSPLGRQGHEQYF. Here the CDR3 DNA reads TGTGCCAGCAGCCCGCTAGGGAGACAGGGCCACGAGCAGTACTTC.